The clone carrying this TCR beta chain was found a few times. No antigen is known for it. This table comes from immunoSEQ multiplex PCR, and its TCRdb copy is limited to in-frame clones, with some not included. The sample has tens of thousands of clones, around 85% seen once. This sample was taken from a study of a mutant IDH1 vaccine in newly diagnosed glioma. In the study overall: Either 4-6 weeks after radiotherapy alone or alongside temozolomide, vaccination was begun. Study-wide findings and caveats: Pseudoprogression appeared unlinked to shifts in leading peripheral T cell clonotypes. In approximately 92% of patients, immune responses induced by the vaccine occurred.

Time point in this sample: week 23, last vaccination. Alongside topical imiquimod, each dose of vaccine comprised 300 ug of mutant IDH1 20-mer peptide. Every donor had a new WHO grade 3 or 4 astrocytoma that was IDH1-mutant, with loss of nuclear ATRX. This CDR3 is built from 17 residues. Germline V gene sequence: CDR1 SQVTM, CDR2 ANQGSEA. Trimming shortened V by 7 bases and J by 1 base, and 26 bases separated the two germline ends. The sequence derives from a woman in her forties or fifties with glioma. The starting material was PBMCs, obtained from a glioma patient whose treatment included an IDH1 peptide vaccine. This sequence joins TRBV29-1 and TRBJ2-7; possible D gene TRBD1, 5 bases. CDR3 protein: CSAFGGANGHLSYEQYF. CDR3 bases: TGCAGCGCCTTCGGTGGGGCAAATGGGCACTTGTCCTACGAGCAGTACTTC.